This T cell receptor beta chain was observed in a study of blood T cell repertoires in COVID-19. About the study: The United States, Italy and Spain supplied acute and convalescent COVID-19 samples. Sources were T cells, B-cell-depleted T cells, or PBMCs; the material itself was cDNA or gDNA.

Germline CDR1 SEHNR, CDR2 FQNEAQ (reference sequence). The J segment lost 6 bases and the V segment lost 5 bases, leaving 10 bases of the junction unmatched. The CDR3 is made up of 16 amino acids. This clone was seen only once. Cohorts were determined from participant-reported clinical history. In the original workflow: For nucleated cells, counts were estimated from reference gene primer amplification. Assay used: immunoSEQ multiplex PCR; TCRdb lists only in-frame clones, some missing. V, J and clone size are those of that table, while D and trimming were read from the DNA. This sample has approximately 380,000 clones, with 85% to 90% found just once.

The gene calls are TRBV7-9 and TRBJ2-1; 10 bases match TRBD2. The sequencing input was PBMCs or T cells enriched from blood (not recorded which). This sequence originates from a woman between 18 and 30 years old who had recovered from COVID-19. The CDR3 DNA follows: TGTGCCAGCAGCCGCGGCGAGCGGGGGGGCCTCAATGAGCAGTTCTTC. Translation gives CASSRGERGGLNEQFF.